This TCR beta chain is drawn from a study of T cells in Graves' hyperthyroidism and ophthalmopathy. Study-wide results and limits: In the analysis, a 13 V-J model separated ophthalmopathy from stable hyperthyroidism. Ophthalmopathy, as predicted by the model, came a median 6.5 months after the prediction.

The CDR3 regions of TCR beta were amplified from RNA transcripts. TCR CDR3 regions were first amplified by RT-PCR with HTBI primers. Each CDR3 protein gets one entry after TCRdb re-called the multiplex PCR reads with MiXCR. Seen here are over 700,000 distinct CDR3 sequences, 38% observed once, and the top ten hold about 9%. Worth noting for this clonotype: Antigen: not known.

This CDR3 is 14 amino acids long. Trimming pared 8 bases from V and 6 bases from J, leaving 14 bases between. The V gene's germline CDR1 is MGHDK and CDR2 SYGVNS. Uncontrolled infection, other autoimmune disease, pregnancy or lactation barred patients from enrollment. Diagnoses were made from clinical symptoms, serum measures (thyroxine and TRAb), thyroid ultrasound and orbital computed tomography. Sequenced input: blood. The chain employs TRBV25-1 and TRBJ1-6; unclear D gene. The TCR originated in a man aged 18-30 years with Graves' hyperthyroidism. The DNA of the CDR3 is TGTGCCAGCGGGAATCGGGCGGGTAATTCACCCCTCCACTTT. Translated, it gives CASGNRAGNSPLHF.